Shown below are 2 T cell receptor beta chains from a single sample sequenced in a study of CD8 T cells in Susac syndrome. Random hexamers were used to reverse transcribe an amount of 0.5 to 1 ug RNA. MiXCR was run by TCRdb on the immunoSEQ multiplex PCR reads, yielding one entry per CDR3 protein. The data hold more than 250,000 distinct CDR3 sequences, with about 91% observed a single time. Sequenced sample: CD4+ T cells from PBMCs. The receptors stem from a human donor with multiple sclerosis.

The rearrangement links TRBV23-1 to TRBJ1-1; possible D gene TRBD1, 6 bases. TRBV23-1 carries the ORF label, with uncertain function. V was trimmed by 0 bases and J by 3 bases, leaving 11 bases between them. The CDR3 sequence is 15 residues long. The CDR3 DNA reads TGCGCCAGCAGTCAATCGGTACAGGGAGACACTGAAGCTTTCTTT. It yields the protein CASSQSVQGDTEAFF.

V and J are TRBV7-2 and TRBJ2-6; 10 bases are a match to TRBD1. Germline values: CDR1 SGHTA, CDR2 FQGNSA. Germline trimming cut 5 bases from V and 13 bases from J; bases unmatched to any gene: 8. The CDR3 contains 14 residues. The CDR3 loop is CASSTLGTGAVLTF. In DNA form, the CDR3 reads TGTGCCAGCAGCACCCTCGGGACAGGGGCTGTCCTGACTTTC. Filled out from reference TRBV7-2 and TRBJ2-6, the complete variable domain reads GAGVSQSPSNKVTEKGKDVELRCDPISGHTALYWYRQSLGQGLEFLIYFQGNSAPDKSGLPSDRFSAERTGGSVSTLTIQRTQQEDSAVYLCASSTLGTGAVLTFGAGSRLTVL.